These T cell receptor beta chains were read from a single sample in a study of CD8 T cells in ankylosing spondylitis. Each CDR3 protein gets one entry after TCRdb re-called the 5' RACE reads with MiXCR. The table shows about 800,000 distinct CDR3 sequences, with over 9.5% occurring only once. Sequencing was done on a sample of blood, either unsorted or a sorted T cell fraction (not recorded which). Source of these receptors: a male donor with ankylosing spondylitis. The CDR3 runs from the conserved cysteine through the conserved F or W. The D gene is left open where the match is weak. Size values are once, few and many counts, or a class for expanded clones, and some rows have none.

TRBD1	TRBV7-9	TRBJ1-2	-	CASSFPEGAETHYTF	TGTGCCAGCAGCTTCCCTGAGGGGGCAGAGACACACTACACCTTC
-	TRBV7-2	TRBJ2-5	-	CASRKGQETQYF	TGTGCCAGCAGGAAGGGGCAAGAGACCCAGTACTTC
-	TRBV20-1	TRBJ2-6	-	CSARDLLDPSGANVLTF	TGCAGTGCTAGAGATTTACTAGATCCCTCTGGGGCCAACGTCCTGACTTTC
-	TRBV10-3	TRBJ2-2	-	CAISETASNTGELFF	TGTGCCATCAGTGAGACGGCCTCGAACACCGGGGAGCTGTTTTTT
TRBD2	TRBV11-1	TRBJ2-5	-	CASSSGLAGVETQYF	TGTGCCAGCAGCTCCGGACTAGCGGGGGTTGAGACCCAGTACTTC
TRBD1	TRBV11-2	TRBJ2-7	-	CASSSITQDRWSSYEQYF	TGTGCCAGCAGCTCAATTACCCAGGACAGGTGGAGCTCCTACGAGCAGTACTTC
-	TRBV7-2	TRBJ2-5	many	CASSLGGGRQETQYF	TGTGCCAGCAGCTTAGGGGGGGGCAGACAAGAGACCCAGTACTTC
-	TRBV6-2/TRBV6-3	TRBJ2-1	few	CASSSRAQDNEQFF	TGTGCCAGCAGTTCGCGGGCCCAGGACAATGAGCAGTTCTTC
-	TRBV20-1	TRBJ2-3	few	CSARSTGTDTQYF	TGCAGTGCTAGGTCGACAGGCACAGATACGCAGTATTTT
-	TRBV7-2	TRBJ1-5	many	CASSLIGSNQPQHF	TGTGCCAGCAGCTTAATCGGGAGCAATCAGCCCCAGCATTTT
-	TRBV12-3/TRBV12-4	TRBJ1-4	many	CASRPTGGVEKLFF	TGTGCCAGCAGACCGACAGGAGGAGTTGAAAAACTGTTTTTT
-	TRBV20-1	TRBJ2-1	many	CSARETNRATYNEQFF	TGCAGTGCTAGAGAGACTAACCGAGCGACCTACAATGAGCAGTTCTTC
TRBD1	TRBV12-3/TRBV12-4	TRBJ1-2	-	CASSLTGTGTFYYGYTF	TGTGCCAGCAGTTTGACCGGGACAGGGACATTCTACTATGGCTACACCTTC
-	TRBV20-1	TRBJ1-5	few	CSARDWQLNQPQHF	TGCAGTGCTAGAGATTGGCAGCTCAATCAGCCCCAGCATTTT
-	TRBV20-1	TRBJ1-1	few	CSARDQPHRLTEAFF	TGCAGTGCTAGAGATCAACCCCACAGGCTCACTGAAGCTTTCTTT
-	TRBV10-3	TRBJ2-7	few	CAISELVVPSYEQYF	TGTGCCATCAGTGAGTTAGTGGTACCCTCCTACGAGCAGTACTTC
-	TRBV20-1	TRBJ1-1	-	CSASLGGGGTEAFF	TGCAGTGCTAGCCTCGGAGGGGGGGGGACTGAAGCTTTCTTT
-	TRBV6-1	TRBJ2-2	-	CASSRQVAGTGELFF	TGTGCCAGCAGCCGACAGGTCGCGGGCACCGGGGAGCTGTTTTTT
-	TRBV5-1	TRBJ2-7	many	CASSRMTGHADEQYF	TGCGCCAGCAGCCGTATGACGGGACACGCTGACGAGCAGTACTTC
-	TRBV18	TRBJ2-1	few	CASSLNGRHNEQFF	TGTGCCAGCTCACTAAACGGACGGCACAATGAGCAGTTCTTC
TRBD1	TRBV20-1	TRBJ1-6	few	CSAHAGGGSPLHF	TGCAGTGCTCATGCAGGGGGCGGTTCACCCCTCCACTTT
-	TRBV7-9	TRBJ2-7	-	CASSLGHSYEQYF	TGTGCCAGCAGCTTAGGCCACTCCTACGAGCAGTACTTC
TRBD2	TRBV27	TRBJ2-2	few	CASSLNLAGTGELFF	TGTGCCAGCAGTTTAAACCTAGCGGGAACCGGGGAGCTGTTTTTT
-	TRBV20-1	TRBJ1-1	-	CSASDGADEAFF	TGCAGTGCAAGCGACGGAGCAGATGAAGCTTTCTTT
-	TRBV6-2/TRBV6-3	TRBJ1-1	few	CASRMAGPEAFF	TGTGCCAGCAGGATGGCGGGGCCTGAAGCTTTCTTT
-	TRBV20-1	TRBJ2-7	few	CSAKQDSYEQYF	TGCAGTGCTAAACAGGACTCCTACGAGCAGTACTTC
-	TRBV5-1	TRBJ1-5	few	CASSTGEINQPQHF	TGCGCCAGCAGCACGGGGGAGATCAATCAGCCCCAGCATTTT
-	TRBV7-2	TRBJ2-3	-	CASSLEALNSDTQYF	TGTGCCAGCAGCTTAGAGGCTCTCAATTCAGATACGCAGTATTTT
-	TRBV29-1	TRBJ1-1	-	CSVDWGALVFF	TGCAGCGTTGACTGGGGAGCTTTGGTTTTCTTT
-	TRBV10-3	TRBJ2-6	-	CASHRFSGSGANVLTF	TGTGCGTCTCACAGGTTCTCTGGGTCTGGGGCCAACGTCCTGACTTTC
-	TRBV24-1	TRBJ2-7	-	CATSDPVGVEQYF	TGTGCCACCAGTGATCCGGTCGGGGTCGAGCAGTACTTC
-	TRBV25-1	TRBJ2-1	few	CASSEILRDEQFF	TGTGCCAGCAGTGAAATCCTAAGGGATGAGCAGTTCTTC
-	TRBV12-3/TRBV12-4	TRBJ1-2	-	CASCRAGAYGYTF	TGTGCCAGCTGCAGGGCGGGGGCCTATGGCTACACCTTC
TRBD1	TRBV2	TRBJ2-2	many	CASRPQGHTGELFF	TGTGCCAGCCGGCCACAGGGGCACACCGGGGAGCTGTTTTTT
-	TRBV20-1	TRBJ2-1	-	CSAMGQGARTSGSSSYNEQFF	TGCAGTGCTATGGGACAGGGGGCTAGGACTAGCGGGTCGAGCTCCTACAATGAGCAGTTCTTC
-	TRBV5-1	TRBJ1-2	many	CASSLETGFNYGYTF	TGCGCCAGCAGCTTGGAAACAGGGTTTAACTATGGCTACACCTTC
-	TRBV7-2	TRBJ2-2	-	CASSFAVNTGELFF	TGTGCCAGCAGCTTTGCGGTCAACACCGGGGAGCTGTTTTTT
-	TRBV20-1	TRBJ2-7	few	CSAPGLERSEQYF	TGCAGTGCCCCGGGGCTAGAACGAAGCGAGCAGTACTTC
TRBD1	TRBV7-2	TRBJ1-2	few	CASSFPQGMSGYTF	TGTGCCAGCAGCTTTCCACAGGGGATGAGTGGCTACACCTTC
-	TRBV7-2	TRBJ2-5	few	CASSHKLTQYF	TGTGCCAGCAGCCACAAACTGACCCAGTACTTC
TRBD2	TRBV7-8	TRBJ2-1	few	CASSSGLAGREQFF	TGTGCCAGCAGCTCGGGACTAGCGGGCCGTGAGCAGTTCTTC
-	TRBV5-1	TRBJ2-2	-	CASSLDPDTGELFF	TGCGCCAGCAGCTTAGATCCCGACACCGGGGAGCTGTTTTTT
TRBD1	TRBV5-5	TRBJ2-7	few	CASSLWTGSEQYF	TGTGCCAGCAGCTTGTGGACAGGGAGTGAGCAGTACTTC
-	TRBV5-1	TRBJ2-7	-	CASSRGARGSKRTRSYEQYF	TGCGCCAGCAGCAGAGGCGCCAGGGGATCGAAACGAACCCGCTCCTACGAGCAGTACTTC
-	TRBV5-1	TRBJ1-5	few	CASSPGAGNQPQHF	TGCGCCAGCAGCCCCGGGGCAGGGAATCAGCCCCAGCATTTT
-	TRBV10-2	TRBJ1-1	-	CASYRRAPPAEAFF	TGCGCCAGCTACCGACGAGCGCCGCCCGCTGAAGCTTTCTTT
TRBD2	TRBV5-1	TRBJ2-2	many	CASSLTAGGAGELFF	TGCGCCAGCAGCTTAACAGCGGGAGGAGCGGGGGAGCTGTTTTTT
-	TRBV5-1	TRBJ1-1	many	CASSYRAPEGDTEAFF	TGCGCCAGCAGCTACCGGGCCCCGGAAGGGGACACTGAAGCTTTCTTT
TRBD1	TRBV6-2/TRBV6-3	TRBJ2-7	many	CASSSLRDSSYEQYF	TGTGCCAGCAGTTCCCTCCGGGACAGCTCCTACGAGCAGTACTTC
TRBD1	TRBV29-1	TRBJ2-7	-	CSAGRDRSTYEQYF	TGCAGCGCCGGCAGGGACAGATCAACCTACGAGCAGTACTTC
TRBD2	TRBV7-8	TRBJ2-7	-	CASSYMGGSKSYEQYF	TGTGCCAGCAGCTACATGGGCGGGAGTAAGTCCTACGAGCAGTACTTC
-	TRBV20-1	TRBJ2-1	-	CSARGDPNNEQFF	TGCAGTGCTAGAGGAGACCCGAACAATGAGCAGTTCTTC